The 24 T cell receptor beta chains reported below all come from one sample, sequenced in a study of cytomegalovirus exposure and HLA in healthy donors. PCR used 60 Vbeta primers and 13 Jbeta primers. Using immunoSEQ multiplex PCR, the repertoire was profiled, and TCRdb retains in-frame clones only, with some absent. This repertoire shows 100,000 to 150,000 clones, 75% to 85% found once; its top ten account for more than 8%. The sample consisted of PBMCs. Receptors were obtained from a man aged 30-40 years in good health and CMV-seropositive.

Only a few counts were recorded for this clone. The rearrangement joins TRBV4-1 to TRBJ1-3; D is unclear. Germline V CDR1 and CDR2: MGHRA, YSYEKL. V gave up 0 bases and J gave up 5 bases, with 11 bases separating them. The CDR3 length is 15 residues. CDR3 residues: CASSQEGSARNTIYF. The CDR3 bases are TGCGCCAGCAGCCAAGAGGGCAGTGCCCGAAACACCATATATTTT.

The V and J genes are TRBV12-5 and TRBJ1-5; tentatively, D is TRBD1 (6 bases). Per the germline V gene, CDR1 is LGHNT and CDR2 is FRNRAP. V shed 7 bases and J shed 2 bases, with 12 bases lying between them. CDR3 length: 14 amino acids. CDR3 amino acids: CASAMGAGNQPQHF. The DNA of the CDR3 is TGTGCTAGTGCCATGGGGGCAGGCAATCAGCCCCAGCATTTT.

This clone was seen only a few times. The CDR3: CATSRGRGNQPQHF. In DNA, the CDR3 is TGTGCCACCAGCAGAGGCAGGGGCAATCAGCCCCAGCATTTT. The rearrangement uses TRBV15 and TRBJ1-5; D may be TRBD1 (5 bases). CDR3 size: 14 residues. V dropped 1 base and J dropped 2 bases, with 6 bases sitting between them. Germline-derived CDR1 and CDR2 are LNHNV and YYDKDF (reference sequence).

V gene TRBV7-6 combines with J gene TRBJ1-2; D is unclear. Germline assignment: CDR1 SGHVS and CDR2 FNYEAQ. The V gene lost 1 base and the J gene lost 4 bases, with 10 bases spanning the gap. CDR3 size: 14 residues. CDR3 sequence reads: CASSLDRRSYGYTF. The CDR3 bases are TGTGCCAGCAGCTTAGATCGCAGAAGCTATGGCTACACCTTC.

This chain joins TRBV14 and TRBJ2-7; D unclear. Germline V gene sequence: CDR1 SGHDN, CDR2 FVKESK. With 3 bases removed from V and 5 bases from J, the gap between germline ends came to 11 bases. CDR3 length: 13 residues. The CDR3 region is CASSHSGRHEQYF. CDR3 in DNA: TGTGCCAGCAGCCACTCGGGTCGCCACGAGCAGTACTTC.

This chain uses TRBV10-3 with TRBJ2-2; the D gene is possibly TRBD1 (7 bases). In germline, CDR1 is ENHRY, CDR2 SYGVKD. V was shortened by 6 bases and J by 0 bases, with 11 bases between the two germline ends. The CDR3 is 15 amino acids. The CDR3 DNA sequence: TGTGCCATCAGCAGGGGGGAATCGAACACCGGGGAGCTGTTTTTT. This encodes CAISRGESNTGELFF.

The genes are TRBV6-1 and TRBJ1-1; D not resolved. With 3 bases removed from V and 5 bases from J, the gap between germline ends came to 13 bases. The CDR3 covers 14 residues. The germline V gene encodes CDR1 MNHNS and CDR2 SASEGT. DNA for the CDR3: TGTGCCAGCAGTGATAGCCCCCTGGGTACTGAAGCTTTCTTT. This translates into CASSDSPLGTEAFF.

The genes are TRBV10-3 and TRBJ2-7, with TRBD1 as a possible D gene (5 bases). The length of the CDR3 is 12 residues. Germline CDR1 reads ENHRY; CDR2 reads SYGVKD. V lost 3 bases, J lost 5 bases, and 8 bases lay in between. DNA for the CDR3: TGTGCCATCAGTGACAGGGCGGACGAGCAGTACTTC. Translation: CAISDRADEQYF.

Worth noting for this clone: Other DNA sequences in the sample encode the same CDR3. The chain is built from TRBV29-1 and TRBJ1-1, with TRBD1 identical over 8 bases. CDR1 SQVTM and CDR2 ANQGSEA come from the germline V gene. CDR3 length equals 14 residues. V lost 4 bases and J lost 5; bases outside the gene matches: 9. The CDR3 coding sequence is TGCAGCGTTGGGAATGACAGGGGAAGGACTGAAGCTTTCTTT. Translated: CSVGNDRGRTEAFF.

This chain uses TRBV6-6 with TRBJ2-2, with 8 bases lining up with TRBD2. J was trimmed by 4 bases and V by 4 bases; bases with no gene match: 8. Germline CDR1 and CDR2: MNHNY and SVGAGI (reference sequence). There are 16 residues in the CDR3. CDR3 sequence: CASSSRREGFTGELFF. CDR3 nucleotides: TGTGCCAGCAGTTCCCGCCGGGAGGGATTCACCGGGGAGCTGTTTTTT.

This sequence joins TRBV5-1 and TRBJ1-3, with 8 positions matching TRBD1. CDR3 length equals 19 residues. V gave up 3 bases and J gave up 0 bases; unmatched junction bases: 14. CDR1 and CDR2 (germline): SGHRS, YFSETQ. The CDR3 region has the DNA TGCGCCAGCAGCTCAATGTATGGGGACAGGAGTTACTCTGGAAACACCATATATTTT. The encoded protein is CASSSMYGDRSYSGNTIYF. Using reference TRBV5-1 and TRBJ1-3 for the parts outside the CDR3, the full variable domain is KAGVTQTPRYLIKTRGQQVTLSCSPISGHRSVSWYQQTPGQGLQFLFEYFSETQRNKGNFPGRFSGRQFSNSRSEMNVSTLELGDSALYLCASSSMYGDRSYSGNTIYFGEGSWLTVV.

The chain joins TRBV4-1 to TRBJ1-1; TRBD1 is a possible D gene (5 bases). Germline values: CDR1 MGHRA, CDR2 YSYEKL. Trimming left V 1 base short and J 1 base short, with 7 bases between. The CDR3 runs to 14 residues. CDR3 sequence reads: CASSQVGENTEAFF. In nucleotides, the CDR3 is TGCGCCAGCAGCCAAGTAGGGGAGAACACTGAAGCTTTCTTT.

CDR3 sequence reads: CASSEYSGSKGGELFF. Here the CDR3 DNA reads TGTGCCAGCAGTGAATATAGCGGGTCCAAAGGCGGGGAGCTGTTTTTT. The chain links TRBV2 to TRBJ2-2; TRBD2 matches 7 bases. The V gene end was trimmed by 2 bases and the J gene end by 7 bases; junction bases not matched to a gene: 10. The CDR3 length is 16 residues. In germline, CDR1 is SNHLY, CDR2 FYNNEI.

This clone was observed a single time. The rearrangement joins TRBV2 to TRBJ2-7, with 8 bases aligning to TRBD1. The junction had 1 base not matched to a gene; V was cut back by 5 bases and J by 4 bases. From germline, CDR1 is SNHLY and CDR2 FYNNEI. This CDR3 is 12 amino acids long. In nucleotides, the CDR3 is TGTGCCAGCAGTCAGGGGGCGTACGAGCAGTACTTC. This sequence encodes CASSQGAYEQYF.

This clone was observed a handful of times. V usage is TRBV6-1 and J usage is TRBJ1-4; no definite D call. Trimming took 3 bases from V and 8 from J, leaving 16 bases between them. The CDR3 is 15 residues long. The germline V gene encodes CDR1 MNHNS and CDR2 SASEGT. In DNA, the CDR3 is TGTGCCAGCAGTGAGGAAGCGGGGAGAGGGGAAAAACTGTTTTTT. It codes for CASSEEAGRGEKLFF.

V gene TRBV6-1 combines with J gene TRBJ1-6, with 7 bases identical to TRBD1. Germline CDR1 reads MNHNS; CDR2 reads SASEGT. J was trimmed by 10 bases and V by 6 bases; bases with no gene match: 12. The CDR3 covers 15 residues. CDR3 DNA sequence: TGTGCCAGCAGCGAATTAAGGACAGGTGAATCACCCCTCCACTTT. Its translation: CASSELRTGESPLHF.

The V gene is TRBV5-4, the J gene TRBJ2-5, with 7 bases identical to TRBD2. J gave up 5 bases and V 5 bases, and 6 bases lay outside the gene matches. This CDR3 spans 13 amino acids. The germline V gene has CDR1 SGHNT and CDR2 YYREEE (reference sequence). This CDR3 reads CASRRLASETQYF. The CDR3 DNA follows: TGTGCCAGCAGGAGACTAGCTAGCGAGACCCAGTACTTC.

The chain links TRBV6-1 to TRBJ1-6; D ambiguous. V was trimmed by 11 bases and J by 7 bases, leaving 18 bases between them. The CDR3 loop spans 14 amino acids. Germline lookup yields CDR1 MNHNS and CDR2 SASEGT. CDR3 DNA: TGTGCCGAGGGAGGAAGGACGCGGAATTCACCCCTCCACTTT. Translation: CAEGGRTRNSPLHF.

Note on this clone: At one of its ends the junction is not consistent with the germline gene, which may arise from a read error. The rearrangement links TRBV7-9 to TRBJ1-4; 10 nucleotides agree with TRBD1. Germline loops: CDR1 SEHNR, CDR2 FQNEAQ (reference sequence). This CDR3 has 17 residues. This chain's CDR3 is CSSSLSRDRGSNEKLFF. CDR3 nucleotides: TGTTCCAGCAGCTTATCCCGGGACAGGGGTAGTAATGAAAAACTGTTTTTT.

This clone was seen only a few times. CDR3 loop: CASSMGGLFGSRNTIYF. Written as DNA, the CDR3 is TGTGCCAGTAGTATGGGTGGACTCTTCGGGTCTCGAAACACCATATATTTT. The J gene is TRBJ1-3, the V gene TRBV19; D ambiguous. CDR1 is LNHDA, CDR2 SQIVND, per germline (reference sequence). The CDR3 has 17 residues. V gave up 3 bases and J gave up 5 bases, with 20 bases separating them.

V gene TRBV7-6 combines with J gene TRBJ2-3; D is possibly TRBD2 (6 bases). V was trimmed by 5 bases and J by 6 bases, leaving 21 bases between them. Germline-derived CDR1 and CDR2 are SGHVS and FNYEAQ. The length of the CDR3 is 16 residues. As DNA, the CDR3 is TGTGCCAGCAGCGAGAGACAGTCGTCGGGAGCCGATACGCAGTATTTT. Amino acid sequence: CASSERQSSGADTQYF.

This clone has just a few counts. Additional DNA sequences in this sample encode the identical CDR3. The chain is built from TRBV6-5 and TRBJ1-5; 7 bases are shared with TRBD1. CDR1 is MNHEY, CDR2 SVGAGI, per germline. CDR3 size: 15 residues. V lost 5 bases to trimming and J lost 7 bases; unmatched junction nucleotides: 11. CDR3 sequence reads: CASSPYRGGGQPQHF. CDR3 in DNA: TGTGCCAGCAGTCCCTACAGGGGAGGAGGACAGCCCCAGCATTTT.

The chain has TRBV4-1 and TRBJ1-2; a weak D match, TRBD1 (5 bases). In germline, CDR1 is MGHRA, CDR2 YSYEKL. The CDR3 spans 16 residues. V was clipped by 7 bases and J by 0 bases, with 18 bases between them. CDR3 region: CASTEGTAYSNYGYTF. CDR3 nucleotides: TGCGCCAGCACCGAGGGGACTGCGTACTCTAACTATGGCTACACCTTC.

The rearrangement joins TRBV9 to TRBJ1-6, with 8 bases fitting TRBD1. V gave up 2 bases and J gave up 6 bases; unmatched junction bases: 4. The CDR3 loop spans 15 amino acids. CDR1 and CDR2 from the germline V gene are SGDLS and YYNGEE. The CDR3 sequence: CASSVTTGGNSPLHF. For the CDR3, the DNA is TGTGCCAGCAGCGTTACCACAGGGGGTAATTCACCCCTCCACTTT.